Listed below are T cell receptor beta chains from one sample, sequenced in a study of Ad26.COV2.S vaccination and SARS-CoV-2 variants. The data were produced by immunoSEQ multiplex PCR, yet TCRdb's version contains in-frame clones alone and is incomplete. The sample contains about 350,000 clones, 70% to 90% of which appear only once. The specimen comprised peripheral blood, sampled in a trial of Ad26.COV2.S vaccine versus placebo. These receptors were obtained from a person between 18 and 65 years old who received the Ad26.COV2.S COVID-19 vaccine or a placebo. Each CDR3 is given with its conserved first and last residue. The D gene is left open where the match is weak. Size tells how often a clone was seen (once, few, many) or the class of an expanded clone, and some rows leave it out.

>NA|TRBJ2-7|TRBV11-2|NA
TGTGCCAGCAGCTTAGACTCCGGGACGGCAACTTACGAGCAGTACTTC
CASSLDSGTATYEQYF
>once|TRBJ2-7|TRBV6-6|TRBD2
TGTGCCAGCAGGGATCCGGGGACTAGCGGGGCTGGGGAGCAGTACTTC
CASRDPGTSGAGEQYF
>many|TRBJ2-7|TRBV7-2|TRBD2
TGTGCCAGCAGCGACACTAGCGGGGCCTACGAGCAGTACTTC
CASSDTSGAYEQYF
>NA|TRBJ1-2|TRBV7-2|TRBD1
TGTGCCAGCAGCTTAGGAGGTGGGACAGTATACTATGGCTACACCTTC
CASSLGGGTVYYGYTF
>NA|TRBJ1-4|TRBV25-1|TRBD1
TGTGCCAGCAGTGCACGGCCCGGACAGGGGGCTAATGAAAAACTGTTTTTT
CASSARPGQGANEKLFF
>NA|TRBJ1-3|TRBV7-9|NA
TGTGCCAGCAGCTTAGGGGCTCCAGGGGCGGGAAACACCATATATTTT
CASSLGAPGAGNTIYF
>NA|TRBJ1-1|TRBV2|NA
TGTGCCACCCGGGGAGGGTGGAACACTGAAGCTTTCTTT
CATRGGWNTEAFF
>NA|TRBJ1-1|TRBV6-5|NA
TGTGCCAGCAGTTACAGGTACACCCGTGAAGCTTTCTTT
CASSYRYTREAFF
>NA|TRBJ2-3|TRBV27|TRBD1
TGTGCCAGCAGTTCGGGACAGGGCACAGATACGCAGTATTTT
CASSSGQGTDTQYF
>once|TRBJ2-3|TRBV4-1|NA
TGCGCCAGCAGCCAAGCTCGCCAGCCAGATACGCAGTATTTT
CASSQARQPDTQYF
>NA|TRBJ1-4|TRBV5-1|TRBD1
TGCGCCAGCAGCTCCGGACAGGGGCGAGAAAAACTGTTTTTT
CASSSGQGREKLFF
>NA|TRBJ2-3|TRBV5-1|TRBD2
TGCGCCAGCAGCCTCGTAGCGGGAGCCCCCTCTAGCACAGATACGCAGTATTTT
CASSLVAGAPSSTDTQYF
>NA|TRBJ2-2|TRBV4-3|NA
TGCGCCAGCAGCCAAGGACTAACCAACACCGGGGAGCTGTTTTTT
CASSQGLTNTGELFF
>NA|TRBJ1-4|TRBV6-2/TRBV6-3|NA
TGTGCCAGCAGTCGGACCGAGGGAACTAATGAAAAACTGTTTTTT
CASSRTEGTNEKLFF
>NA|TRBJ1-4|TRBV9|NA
TGTGCCAGCAGCGTAGGGGGGGCTGGGGCTGGAAAACTGTTTTTT
CASSVGGAGAGKLFF
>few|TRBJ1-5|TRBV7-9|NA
TGTGCCAGCAGCTTAGCCGGGGCGCAGGGCAATCAGCCCCAGCATTTT
CASSLAGAQGNQPQHF
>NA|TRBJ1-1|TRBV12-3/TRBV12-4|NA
TGTGCCAGCAGTTTAGGGCAACCAGCCACTTTCTTT
CASSLGQPATFF
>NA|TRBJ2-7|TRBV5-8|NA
TGTGCCAGCAGCCTCAGATACGAGCAGTACTTC
CASSLRYEQYF
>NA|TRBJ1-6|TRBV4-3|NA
TGCGCCAGCAGCCAAGACTCTTGGGCCAATGGTTATAATTCACCCCTCCACTTT
CASSQDSWANGYNSPLHF
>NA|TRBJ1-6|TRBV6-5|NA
TGTGCCAGCATGGGGCGTGATAATTCACCCCTCCACTTT
CASMGRDNSPLHF
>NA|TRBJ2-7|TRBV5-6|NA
TGTGCCAGCAGCTTGGCCGTCCCGAGGGAGCAGTACTTC
CASSLAVPREQYF
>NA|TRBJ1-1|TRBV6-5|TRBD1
TGTGCCAGCAGTCCGTGGACAGGCCGAAACACTGAAGCTTTCTTT
CASSPWTGRNTEAFF
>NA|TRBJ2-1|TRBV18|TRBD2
TGTGCCAGCTCACCACGTAACTCTGCGGGGGGCTACAATGAGCAGTTCTTC
CASSPRNSAGGYNEQFF
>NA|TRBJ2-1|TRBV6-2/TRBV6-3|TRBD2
TGTGCCAGCAGTTACCACGGACTAGCGGGGGTGGAAAGGTACAATGAGCAGTTCTTC
CASSYHGLAGVERYNEQFF
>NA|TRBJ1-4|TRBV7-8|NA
TGTGCCAGCAGCTTCTACAGGGATGAAAAACTGTTTTTT
CASSFYRDEKLFF
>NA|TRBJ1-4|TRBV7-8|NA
TGTGCCAGCAGCTTAGTATTCCGGGGTGAAAAACTGTTTTTT
CASSLVFRGEKLFF
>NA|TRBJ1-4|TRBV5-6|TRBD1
TGTGCCAGCAGCCCCCGACAGGGTGCAACTAATGAAAAACTGTTTTTT
CASSPRQGATNEKLFF
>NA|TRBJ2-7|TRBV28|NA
TGTGCCAGCAGTCCGCGGGGGCGTAATACCTACGAGCAGTACTTC
CASSPRGRNTYEQYF
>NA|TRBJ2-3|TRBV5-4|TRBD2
TGTGCCAGCAGCTCCCCTAGCGGAGGCACAGATACGCAGTATTTT
CASSSPSGGTDTQYF
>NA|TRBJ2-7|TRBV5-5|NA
TGTGCCAGCAGCGTACCCTCCTACGAGCAGTACTTC
CASSVPSYEQYF
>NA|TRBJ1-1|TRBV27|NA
TGTGCCACCCCCGGTCCGGGGGAAACTGAAGCTTTCTTT
CATPGPGETEAFF
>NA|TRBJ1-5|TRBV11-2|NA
TGTGCCAGCAGCCCACAGAGGGATCAGCCCCAGCATTTT
CASSPQRDQPQHF
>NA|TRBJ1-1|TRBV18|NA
TGTGCCAGCGCAAGGGTCGACACTGAAGCTTTCTTT
CASARVDTEAFF
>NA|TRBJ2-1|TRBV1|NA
TGCACCAGCAGCCAATCGCTCCGTATCAATGAGCAGTTCTTC
CTSSQSLRINEQFF
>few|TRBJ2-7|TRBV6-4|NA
TGTGCCTTCGCTGGCCCCACCTACGAGCAGTACTTC
CAFAGPTYEQYF
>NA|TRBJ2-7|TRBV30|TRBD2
TGTGCCTGGAGTGTTGGCGGGGGAAGCTCCTACGAGCAGTACTTC
CAWSVGGGSSYEQYF
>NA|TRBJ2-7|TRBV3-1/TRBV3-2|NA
TGTGCCAGCAGCCTAGGGGGCGGGGGGCCCTACGAGCAGTACTTC
CASSLGGGGPYEQYF
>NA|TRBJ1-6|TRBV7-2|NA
TGTGCCAGCAGCTTAAACGTCGCAGGGTCTGGCTCACCCCTCCACTTT
CASSLNVAGSGSPLHF
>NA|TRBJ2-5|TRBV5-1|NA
TGCGCCAGCAGCTTCGAGGGCTGGGGAGAAGAGACCCAGTACTTC
CASSFEGWGEETQYF
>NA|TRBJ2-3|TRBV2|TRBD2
TGTGCCAGCAGGAAGGGGAGCGGGGCGAGCACAGATACGCAGTATTTT
CASRKGSGASTDTQYF
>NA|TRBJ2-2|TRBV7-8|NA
TGTGCCAGCAGCTTAGTCGGGACTAACACCGGGGAGCTGTTTTTT
CASSLVGTNTGELFF
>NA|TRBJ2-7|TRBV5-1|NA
TGCGCCAGCAGCTCCGGTGGGCAGTCCTACGAGCAGTACTTC
CASSSGGQSYEQYF
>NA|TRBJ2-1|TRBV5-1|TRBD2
TGCGCCAGCAGGAGATCTAGCGGGAGGGCCGTTCCAGATGAGCAGTTCTTC
CASRRSSGRAVPDEQFF
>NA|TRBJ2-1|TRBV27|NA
TGTGCCAGCAGTTTAGGGCAGAGCCCCTACAATGAGCAGTTCTTC
CASSLGQSPYNEQFF
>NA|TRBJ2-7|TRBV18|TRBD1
TGTGCCAGCTCACCACCCGGACAGGGGCCCTACGAGCAGTACTTC
CASSPPGQGPYEQYF
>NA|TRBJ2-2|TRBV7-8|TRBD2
TGTGCCAGCAGCTTACGCGCTAGCGGGGGGTGGGGCACCGGGGAGCTGTTTTTT
CASSLRASGGWGTGELFF
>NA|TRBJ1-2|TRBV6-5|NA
TGTGCCATCCTGTGGAACTATGGCTACACCTTC
CAILWNYGYTF
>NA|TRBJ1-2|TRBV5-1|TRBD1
TGCGCCAGCAGCCCCGGTGGGACAGGGGGCGGTAACTATGGCTACACCTTC
CASSPGGTGGGNYGYTF